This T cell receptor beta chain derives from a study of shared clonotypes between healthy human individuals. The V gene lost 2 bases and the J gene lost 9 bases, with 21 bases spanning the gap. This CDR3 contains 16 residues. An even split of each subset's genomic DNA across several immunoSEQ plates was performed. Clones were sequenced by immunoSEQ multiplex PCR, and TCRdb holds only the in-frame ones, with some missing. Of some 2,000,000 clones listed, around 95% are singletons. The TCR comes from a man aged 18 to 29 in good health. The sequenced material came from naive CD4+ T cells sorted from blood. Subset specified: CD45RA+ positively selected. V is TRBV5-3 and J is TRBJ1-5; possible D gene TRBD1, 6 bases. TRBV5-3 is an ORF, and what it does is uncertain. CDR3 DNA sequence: TGTGCCAGAAGCTTCAGACAGGCTCTCCCGGGATGGCCCCAGCATTTT. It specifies CARSFRQALPGWPQHF.